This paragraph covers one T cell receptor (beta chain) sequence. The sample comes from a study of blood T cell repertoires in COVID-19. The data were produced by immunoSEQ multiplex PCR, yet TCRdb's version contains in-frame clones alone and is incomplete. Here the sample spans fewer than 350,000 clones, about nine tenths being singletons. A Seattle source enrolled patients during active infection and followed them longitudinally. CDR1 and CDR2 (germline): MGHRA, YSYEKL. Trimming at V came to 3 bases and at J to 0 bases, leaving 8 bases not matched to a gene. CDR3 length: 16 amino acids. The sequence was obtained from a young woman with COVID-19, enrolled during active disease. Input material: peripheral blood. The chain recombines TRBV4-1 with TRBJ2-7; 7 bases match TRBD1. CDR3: CASSHRTGTDSYEQYF. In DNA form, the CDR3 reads TGCGCCAGCAGCCATCGCACCGGGACAGACTCCTACGAGCAGTACTTC.